Each of the 12 T cell receptor beta chains below was sequenced from the same sample in a study of cytomegalovirus exposure and HLA in healthy donors. Primers for the PCR totalled 60 Vbeta and 13 Jbeta. Libraries were prepared by immunoSEQ multiplex PCR; TCRdb keeps only in-frame clonotypes and omits some of them. This table holds some 120,000 clones, approximately 81% found once. The sample was PBMCs. Every receptor here comes from a man younger than 35 in good health and CMV-seronegative.

The chain employs TRBV2 and TRBJ2-3; a weak D match, TRBD2 (5 bases). The V gene's germline CDR1 is SNHLY and CDR2 FYNNEI. Trimming took off 9 bases at V and 3 bases at J, with 16 bases between the two ends. This CDR3 is 14 amino acids long. The CDR3 DNA follows: TGTGCCAGGTCGGGGTCGGGTTCAACAGATACGCAGTATTTT. Translation: CARSGSGSTDTQYF.

The V call is TRBV5-1, the J call TRBJ2-5; 8 nucleotides agree with TRBD2. The V segment lost 6 bases and the J segment 3 bases; nucleotides outside the gene matches: 13. Germline CDR1 is SGHRS and CDR2 is YFSETQ. This CDR3 is built from 16 residues. In DNA, the CDR3 is TGCGCCAGCATTGGAAGGAGTCTAGCGGGTGAAGAGACCCAGTACTTC. Translation gives CASIGRSLAGEETQYF.

The genes are TRBV27 and TRBJ1-2; D call uncertain. This CDR3 has 12 residues. Germline V gives CDR1 MNHEY, CDR2 SMNVEV (reference sequence). V lost 6 bases and J 2 bases, leaving 7 bases between the germline ends. This chain's CDR3 is CASSTTNYGYTF. In DNA, the CDR3 is TGTGCCAGCAGCACGACAAACTATGGCTACACCTTC.

CDR3 nucleotide sequence: TGTGCCAGCAGTTTCCAGGGTTTTGCAGATACGCAGTATTTT. Amino acids: CASSFQGFADTQYF. The chain carries TRBV6-5 and TRBJ2-3, with D tentatively TRBD1 (5 bases). Germline V CDR1 and CDR2: MNHEY, SVGAGI. With 4 bases removed from V and 4 bases from J, the gap between germline ends came to 12 bases. The CDR3 length is 14 residues.

This chain joins TRBV18 and TRBJ1-2; the match to TRBD1 covers 8 bases. The CDR3 extends over 14 amino acids. Per germline, CDR1 KGHSH and CDR2 LQKENI. With V trimmed by 2 bases and J by 6 bases, 5 bases remained unmatched. The CDR3 DNA sequence: TGTGCCAGCTCACCATCTGGGACAGGTGATGGCTACACCTTC. Residues: CASSPSGTGDGYTF.

This clone has only a few counts. CDR3 nucleotide sequence: TGTGCCATCAGCGGACAGGTTTCGAACACCGGGGAGCTGTTTTTT. Amino acids: CAISGQVSNTGELFF. V and J are TRBV10-3 and TRBJ2-2, with 7 positions matching TRBD1. The trim removed 6 bases at V and 0 bases at J, leaving 4 bases unmatched. The germline gives CDR1 ENHRY, CDR2 SYGVKD. This CDR3 is 15 amino acids long.

This rearrangement joins TRBV6-5 to TRBJ1-6; D is uncertain. Per germline, CDR1 MNHEY and CDR2 SVGAGI. The V end was cut by 4 bases, the J end by 5 bases, with 15 bases between. CDR3 size: 16 residues. CDR3 protein: CASSSDSWRHNSPLHF. CDR3 in DNA: TGTGCCAGCAGTTCCGACTCATGGCGGCATAATTCACCCCTCCACTTT.

The count of this clone is one. The V call is TRBV5-6, the J call TRBJ2-7; TRBD2 agrees at 11 bases. Germline V gene data show CDR1 as SGHDT and CDR2 as YYEEEE. V gave up 0 bases and J gave up 4 bases; unmatched junction bases: 9. CDR3 length equals 17 residues. The chain's CDR3 is CASSLANLAGGAYEQYV. The CDR3, as DNA: TGTGCCAGCAGCTTGGCCAATCTAGCGGGAGGCGCTTACGAGCAGTACGTC.

This chain joins TRBV7-3 and TRBJ2-5; D unresolved. The V and J ends lost 2 bases and 2 bases respectively, with 6 bases between them. This CDR3 is 13 amino acids long. Germline loops: CDR1 SGHTA, CDR2 FQGTGA. This chain's CDR3 is CASSLVGQETQYF. The DNA for the CDR3 is TGTGCCAGCAGCTTAGTCGGGCAAGAGACCCAGTACTTC.

The chain uses TRBV18 and TRBJ2-7; D unclear. The V gene's germline CDR1 is KGHSH and CDR2 LQKENI. The ends were cut back, 2 bases at V and 6 bases at J, with 8 bases in the middle. The CDR3 loop spans 12 amino acids. The CDR3 DNA reads TGTGCCAGCTCACCAGAGGTAGGCGAGCAGTACGTC. It specifies CASSPEVGEQYV.

V gene TRBV7-2 combines with J gene TRBJ1-3; D call uncertain. CDR1 and CDR2 (germline): SGHTA, FQGNSA. V was pared by 4 bases and J by 0 bases, with 10 bases between. The CDR3 sequence is 15 residues long. The CDR3 DNA reads as TGTGCCAGCAGCTCAAGCCCGAACTCTGGAAACACCATATATTTT. It specifies CASSSSPNSGNTIYF. The variable domain in full, with the rest retrieved from reference TRBV7-2 and TRBJ1-3, is GAGVSQSPSNKVTEKGKDVELRCDPISGHTALYWYRQSLGQGLEFLIYFQGNSAPDKSGLPSDRFSAERTGGSVSTLTIQRTQQEDSAVYLCASSSSPNSGNTIYFGEGSWLTVV.

The chain uses TRBV19 and TRBJ2-1; 12 positions agree with TRBD2. The length of the CDR3 is 16 residues. Trimming at V came to 7 bases and at J to 8 bases, leaving 12 bases not matched to a gene. The germline gives CDR1 LNHDA, CDR2 SQIVND (reference sequence). In nucleotides, the CDR3 is TGTGCCAGTAATTCACTAGCGGGAGGTTCCCATTATGAGCAGTTCTTC. Amino acid sequence: CASNSLAGGSHYEQFF.